Listed below are T cell receptor beta chains from one sample, sequenced in a study of T cell changes during pregnancy in multiple sclerosis. Clones were read by immunoSEQ multiplex PCR, and TCRdb kept only the in-frame ones, dropping some. The data contain tens of thousands of clones, about 93% of them singletons. The sequencing here drew on peripheral blood, taken in the first trimester of pregnancy. The receptors shown here come from a female donor with multiple sclerosis, enrolled in a pregnancy study. Each CDR3 is given without its conserved first and last residue. The order of the fields is V gene, CDR3 protein.

TRBV18 | ASSPAQGFYNEQF
TRBV6-6 | ASSYWSGGDEQF
TRBV18 | ASSLQQGASTEAF
TRBV4-1 | ASSSRQGGDYEQY
TRBV7-2 | ASSLASANTGELF
TRBV6-4 | ASSRGTQNEQF
TRBV7-9 | ASSGQMNLVNTQY
TRBV14 | ASSQGRGRSV
TRBV7-9 | ASSLWLVSQNEQF
TRBV18 | ASSLSGSLTWSYEQY
TRBV6-6 | ASSYSREQF
TRBV2 | ASSEGSGGKPQH
TRBV29-1 | SVPGTGLETQY
TRBV4-3 | ASSQETGWVTGELF
TRBV14 | ASSQPLGLAGSYEQY
TRBV9 | ASSVAEGQGASTDTQY
TRBV15 | ATSRSQVRETQY
TRBV7-8 | ASSHKGLAGSRIPQY
TRBV28 | ASVRLKGGTNTEAF
TRBV7-2 | ASSSSAPTSGVPYNEQF
TRBV2 | ASSVGGAGQPQH
TRBV14 | ASSLHTPSGANVLT
TRBV18 | ASSPLRSYEQY
TRBV6-1 | ASSEAAEANVLT
TRBV5-1 | ASKTGTSNTEAF
TRBV28 | ASSFLAGGLYNEQF
TRBV6-6 | ASKAGAYTDTQY
TRBV29-1 | SVVITAYEQY
TRBV4-1 | ASSQGQGTGNTIY
TRBV13 | ASSLRGTGNSPLH
TRBV18 | ASSPRSGRAGDTQY
TRBV28 | ASSGVQGYWPTSNQPQH
TRBV19 | ASSRRLDRVTNEKLF
TRBV5-1 | ASSLRQGADNEKLF
TRBV15 | ASSGDRGWGGYT
TRBV30 | AWSSQGTHTGELF
TRBV7-9 | ASSLAERVNTEAF
TRBV14 | ASSQVLAGSYDEQF
TRBV6-1 | ASSEAGEGYGYT
TRBV2 | ASSARLASYYNEQF
TRBV7-6 | ASSLEAGGSYEQY
TRBV28 | AGGSEKLF
TRBV4-2 | ASSQETLRLAGVNEQF
TRBV18 | ASSRLMNTEAF
TRBV21-1 | ASTSQMRGWDRGTYGYT
TRBV4-1 | ASSHLRLAEQF